Sequencing of this TCR beta chain was carried out in a study of immune cell composition in non-small cell lung cancer. Notes on this clone: Its antigen is undetermined.

CDR3 size: 15 residues. Germline V gene lookup returns CDR1 SNHLY and CDR2 FYNNEI. Trimming took off 4 bases at V and 3 bases at J, with 12 bases between the two ends. The assay was immunoSEQ multiplex PCR, and TCRdb's table has in-frame clones only and misses some. This sample has 13,000 to 15,000 clones; about 70% occur once, and the top ten carry 13% to 15%. Study-wide results and limits: Lung adenocarcinomas had lower top 10 clone scores and clonality than squamous tumours. No significant correlation existed between pack-years smoked and tumour clonality. 60% to 80% of squamous and approximately 31% of adenocarcinoma cases had tumour-associated clones >0.5%. Dominant in vivo tumour-associated clones were not shown to share tumour-reactive sequences.

This TCR was recovered from a human donor with non-small cell lung cancer. Input material: lung tumor tissue. The chain couples TRBV2 to TRBJ1-4; possible D gene TRBD1, 6 bases. CDR3 coding DNA: TGTGCCAGCAGTGTCCAGGGGAAGGCTAATGAAAAACTGTTTTTT. Translation gives CASSVQGKANEKLFF.